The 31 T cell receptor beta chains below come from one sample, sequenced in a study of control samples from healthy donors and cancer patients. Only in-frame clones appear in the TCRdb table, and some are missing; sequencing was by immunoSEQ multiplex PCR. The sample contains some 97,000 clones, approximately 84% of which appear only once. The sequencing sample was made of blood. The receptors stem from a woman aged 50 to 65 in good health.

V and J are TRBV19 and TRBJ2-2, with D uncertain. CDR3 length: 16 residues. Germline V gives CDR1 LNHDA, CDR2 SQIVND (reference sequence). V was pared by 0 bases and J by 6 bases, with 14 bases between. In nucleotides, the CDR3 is TGTGCCAGTAGTATAGATTACAGTCGCAGGTCCGGGGAGCTGTTTTTT. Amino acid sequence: CASSIDYSRRSGELFF.

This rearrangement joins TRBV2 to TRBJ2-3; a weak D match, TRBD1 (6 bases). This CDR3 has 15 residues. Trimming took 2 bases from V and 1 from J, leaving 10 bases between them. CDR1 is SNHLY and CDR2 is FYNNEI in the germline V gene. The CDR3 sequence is CASSELGARTDTQYF. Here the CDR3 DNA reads TGTGCCAGCAGTGAATTGGGGGCGCGCACAGATACGCAGTATTTT.

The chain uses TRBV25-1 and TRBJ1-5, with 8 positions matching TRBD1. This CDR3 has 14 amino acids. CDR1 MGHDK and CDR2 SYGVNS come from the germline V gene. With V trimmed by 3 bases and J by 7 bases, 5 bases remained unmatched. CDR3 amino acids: CASSDRTGRQPQHF. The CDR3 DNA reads TGTGCCAGCAGTGACCGGACAGGGCGCCAGCCCCAGCATTTT.

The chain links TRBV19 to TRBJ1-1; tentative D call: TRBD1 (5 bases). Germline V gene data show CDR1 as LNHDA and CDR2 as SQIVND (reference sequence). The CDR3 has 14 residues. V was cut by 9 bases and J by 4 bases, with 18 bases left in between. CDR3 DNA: TGTGCCAGCGTCAGAGCTACAGGCGTCACTGAAGCTTTCTTT. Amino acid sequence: CASVRATGVTEAFF.

CDR3 region: CASSPLAGVGETQYF. The CDR3 DNA is TGTGCCAGCAGCCCCCTAGCGGGAGTCGGGGAGACCCAGTACTTC. The chain uses TRBV7-7 and TRBJ2-5; 10 positions agree with TRBD2. The CDR3 sequence is 15 residues long. Trimming took 5 bases from V and 5 from J; bases not matched to a gene: 8. The V gene's germline CDR1 is SSHAT and CDR2 FNYEAQ (reference sequence).

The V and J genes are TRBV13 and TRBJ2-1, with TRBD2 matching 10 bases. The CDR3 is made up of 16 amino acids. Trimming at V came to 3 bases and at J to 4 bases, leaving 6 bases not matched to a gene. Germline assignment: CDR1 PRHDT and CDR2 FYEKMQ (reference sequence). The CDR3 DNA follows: TGTGCCAGCAGCTTTATTGGACTAGCGGTGTACAATGAGCAGTTCTTC. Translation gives CASSFIGLAVYNEQFF. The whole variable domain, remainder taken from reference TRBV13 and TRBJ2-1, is AAGVIQSPRHLIKEKRETATLKCYPIPRHDTVYWYQQGPGQDPQFLISFYEKMQSDKGSIPDRFSAQQFSDYHSELNMSSLELGDSALYFCASSFIGLAVYNEQFFGPGTRLTVL.

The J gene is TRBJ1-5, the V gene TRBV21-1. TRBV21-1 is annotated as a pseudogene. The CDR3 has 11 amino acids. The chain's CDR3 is CASGTNQPQHF. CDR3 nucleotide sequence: TGTGCCAGCGGGACCAATCAGCCCCAGCATTTT.

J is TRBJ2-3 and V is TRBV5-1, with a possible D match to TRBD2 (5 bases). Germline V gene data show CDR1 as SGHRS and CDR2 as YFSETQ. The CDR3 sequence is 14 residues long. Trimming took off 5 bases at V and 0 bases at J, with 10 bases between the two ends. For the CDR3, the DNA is TGCGCCAGCAGACGGGATGCTAGCACAGATACGCAGTATTTT. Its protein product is CASRRDASTDTQYF.

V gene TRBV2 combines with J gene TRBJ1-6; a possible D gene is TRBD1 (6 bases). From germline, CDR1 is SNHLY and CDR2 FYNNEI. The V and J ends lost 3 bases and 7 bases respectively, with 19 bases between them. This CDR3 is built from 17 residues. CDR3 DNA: TGTGCCAGCAGTGACCCCCGACAGGTCGGGCCCAATTCACCCCTCCACTTT. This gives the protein CASSDPRQVGPNSPLHF.

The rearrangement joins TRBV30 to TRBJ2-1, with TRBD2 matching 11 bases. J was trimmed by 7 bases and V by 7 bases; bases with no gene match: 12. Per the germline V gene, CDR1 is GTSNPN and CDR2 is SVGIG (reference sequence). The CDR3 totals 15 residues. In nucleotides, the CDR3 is TGTGCCTTAATAGGGGGACTAGCGGTAAGAAATGAGCAGTTCTTC. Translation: CALIGGLAVRNEQFF.

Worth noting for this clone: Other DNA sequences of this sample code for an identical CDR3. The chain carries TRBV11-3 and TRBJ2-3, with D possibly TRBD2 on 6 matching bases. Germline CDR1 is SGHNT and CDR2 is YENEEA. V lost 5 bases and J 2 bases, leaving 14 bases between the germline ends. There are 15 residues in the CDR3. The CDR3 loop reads CASSVTLAATDTQYF. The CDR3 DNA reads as TGTGCCAGCAGCGTAACCTTAGCGGCCACAGATACGCAGTATTTT.

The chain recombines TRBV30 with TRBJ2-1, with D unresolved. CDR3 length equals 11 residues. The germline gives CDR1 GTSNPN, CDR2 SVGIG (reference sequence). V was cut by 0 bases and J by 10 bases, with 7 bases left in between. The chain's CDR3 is CAWSVGGEQFF. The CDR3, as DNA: TGTGCCTGGAGTGTAGGTGGGGAGCAGTTCTTC.

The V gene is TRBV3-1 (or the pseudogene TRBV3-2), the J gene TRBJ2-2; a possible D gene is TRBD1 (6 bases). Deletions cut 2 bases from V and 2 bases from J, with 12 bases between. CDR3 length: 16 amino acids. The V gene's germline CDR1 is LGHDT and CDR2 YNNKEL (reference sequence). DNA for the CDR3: TGTGCCAGCAGCCAATCCGGGACACACAACACCGGGGAGCTGTTTTTT. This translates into CASSQSGTHNTGELFF.

CDR3 loop: CASSLVGLAGTDTQYF. The CDR3 DNA sequence: TGTGCCAGCAGCTTAGTCGGCCTAGCGGGGACAGATACGCAGTATTTT. V usage is TRBV7-6 and J usage is TRBJ2-3; TRBD2 matches 9 bases. The CDR3 runs to 16 residues. From germline, CDR1 is SGHVS and CDR2 FNYEAQ. With 1 base clipped from V and 3 bases from J, the junction kept 5 bases outside the gene matches.

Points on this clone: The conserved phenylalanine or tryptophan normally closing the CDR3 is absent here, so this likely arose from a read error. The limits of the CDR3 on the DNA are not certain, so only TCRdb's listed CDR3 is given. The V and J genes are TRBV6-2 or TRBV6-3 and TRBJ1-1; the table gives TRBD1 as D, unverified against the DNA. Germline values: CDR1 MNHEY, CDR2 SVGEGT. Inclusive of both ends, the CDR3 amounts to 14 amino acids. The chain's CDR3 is CASSYSTGQGAKTS.

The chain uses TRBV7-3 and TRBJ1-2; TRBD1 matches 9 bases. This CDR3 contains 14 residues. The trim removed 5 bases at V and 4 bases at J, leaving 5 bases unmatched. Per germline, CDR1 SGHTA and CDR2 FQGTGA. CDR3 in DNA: TGTGCCAGCAGCCCTGGACAGGGGACCTATGGCTACACCTTC. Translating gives CASSPGQGTYGYTF.

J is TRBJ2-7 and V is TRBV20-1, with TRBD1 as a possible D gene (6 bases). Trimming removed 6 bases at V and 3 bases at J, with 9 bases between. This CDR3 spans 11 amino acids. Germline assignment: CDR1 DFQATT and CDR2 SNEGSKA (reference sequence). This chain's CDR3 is CSAWTDYEQYF. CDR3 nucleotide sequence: TGCAGTGCGTGGACAGACTACGAGCAGTACTTC.

The CDR3 nucleotides read TGTGCCAGTTCCGTTGGGCAGGGGGATCTCCTCTCCTACAATGAGCAGTTCTTC. It yields the protein CASSVGQGDLLSYNEQFF. The chain couples TRBV27 to TRBJ2-1, with 7 bases matching TRBD1. The CDR3 has 18 amino acids. Trimming removed 9 bases from V and 0 bases from J; junction bases left unmatched: 17. Per germline, CDR1 MNHEY and CDR2 SMNVEV (reference sequence).

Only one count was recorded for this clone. The CDR3 spells CSASDTASGSHEQFF. For the CDR3, the DNA is TGCAGTGCTAGTGATACCGCTAGCGGGAGTCATGAGCAGTTCTTC. The V and J genes are TRBV20-1 and TRBJ2-1; 10 bases agree with TRBD2. The CDR3 has 15 residues. Germline loops: CDR1 DFQATT, CDR2 SNEGSKA (reference sequence). V trimming: 3 bases; J trimming: 8 bases; junction bases outside the gene matches: 10.

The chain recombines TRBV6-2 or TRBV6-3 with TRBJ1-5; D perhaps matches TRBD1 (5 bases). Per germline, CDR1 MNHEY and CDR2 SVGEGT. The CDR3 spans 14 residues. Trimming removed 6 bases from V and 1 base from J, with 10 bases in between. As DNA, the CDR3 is TGTGCCAGCAGCCAGCGACAGAGCAATCAGCCCCAGCATTTT. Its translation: CASSQRQSNQPQHF.

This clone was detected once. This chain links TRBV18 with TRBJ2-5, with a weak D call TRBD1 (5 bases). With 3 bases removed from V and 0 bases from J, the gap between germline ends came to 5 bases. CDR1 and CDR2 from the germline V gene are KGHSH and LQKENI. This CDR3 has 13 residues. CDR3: CASSPGHQETQYF. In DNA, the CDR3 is TGTGCCAGCTCACCGGGGCACCAAGAGACCCAGTACTTC.

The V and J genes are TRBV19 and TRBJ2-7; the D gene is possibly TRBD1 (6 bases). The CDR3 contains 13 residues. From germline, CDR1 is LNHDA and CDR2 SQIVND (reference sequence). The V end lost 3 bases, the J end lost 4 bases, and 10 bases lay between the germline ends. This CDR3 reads CASSMGTYYEQYF. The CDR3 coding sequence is TGTGCCAGTAGTATGGGGACATATTACGAGCAGTACTTC.

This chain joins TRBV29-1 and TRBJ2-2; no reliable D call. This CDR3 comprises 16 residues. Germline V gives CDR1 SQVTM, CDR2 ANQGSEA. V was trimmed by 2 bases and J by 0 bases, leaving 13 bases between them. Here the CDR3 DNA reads TGCAGCGTTGAAAGCATTGAGGTTTCGAACACCGGGGAGCTGTTTTTT. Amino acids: CSVESIEVSNTGELFF.

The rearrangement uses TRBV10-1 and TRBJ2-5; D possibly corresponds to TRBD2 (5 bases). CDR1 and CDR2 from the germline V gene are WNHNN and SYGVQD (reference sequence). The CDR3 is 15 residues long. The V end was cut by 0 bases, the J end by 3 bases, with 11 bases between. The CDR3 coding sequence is TGCGCCAGCAGTGAGTCGATCCCCGGGAAAGAGACCCAGTACTTC. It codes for CASSESIPGKETQYF.

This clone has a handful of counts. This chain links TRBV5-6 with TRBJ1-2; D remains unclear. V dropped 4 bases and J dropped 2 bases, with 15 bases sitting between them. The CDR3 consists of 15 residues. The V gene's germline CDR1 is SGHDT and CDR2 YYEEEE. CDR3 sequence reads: CASSDRGSSNYGYTF. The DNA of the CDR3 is TGTGCCAGCAGCGATCGCGGGAGTTCGAACTATGGCTACACCTTC.

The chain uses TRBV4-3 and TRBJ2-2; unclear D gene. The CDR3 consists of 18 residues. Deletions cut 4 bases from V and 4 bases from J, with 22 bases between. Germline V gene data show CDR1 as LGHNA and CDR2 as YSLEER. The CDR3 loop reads CASSPRPPGGSFTGELFF. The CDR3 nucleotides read TGCGCCAGCAGCCCCAGGCCCCCGGGCGGCTCCTTCACCGGGGAGCTGTTTTTT.

CDR3 sequence (DNA): TGTGCCAGCAGCACAGACCTACGGGGGGGGAAGTACGAGCAGTACTTC. Translated: CASSTDLRGGKYEQYF. The chain uses TRBV4-2 and TRBJ2-7, with 8 bases identical to TRBD2. Trimming took 5 bases from V and 4 from J; bases not matched to a gene: 13. The CDR3 sequence is 16 residues long. The germline V gene encodes CDR1 LGHNA and CDR2 YNFKEQ.

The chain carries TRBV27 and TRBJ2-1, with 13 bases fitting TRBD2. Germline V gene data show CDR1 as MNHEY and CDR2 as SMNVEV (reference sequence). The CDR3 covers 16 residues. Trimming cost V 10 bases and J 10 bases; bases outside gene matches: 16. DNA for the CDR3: TGTGCCATTTCCCCGACCGGACTAGCGGGAGCAAGGGAGCAGTTCTTC. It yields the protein CAISPTGLAGAREQFF.

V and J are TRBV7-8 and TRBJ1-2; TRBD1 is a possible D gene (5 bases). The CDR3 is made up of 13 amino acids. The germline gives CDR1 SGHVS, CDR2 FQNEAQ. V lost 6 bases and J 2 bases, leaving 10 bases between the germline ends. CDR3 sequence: CASSWDGNYGYTF. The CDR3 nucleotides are TGTGCCAGCAGTTGGGACGGAAACTATGGCTACACCTTC. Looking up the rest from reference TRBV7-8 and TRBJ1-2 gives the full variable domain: GAGVSQSPRYKVAKRGQDVALRCDPISGHVSLFWYQQALGQGPEFLTYFQNEAQLDKSGLPSDRFFAERPEGSVSTLKIQRTQQEDSAVYLCASSWDGNYGYTFGSGTRLTVV.

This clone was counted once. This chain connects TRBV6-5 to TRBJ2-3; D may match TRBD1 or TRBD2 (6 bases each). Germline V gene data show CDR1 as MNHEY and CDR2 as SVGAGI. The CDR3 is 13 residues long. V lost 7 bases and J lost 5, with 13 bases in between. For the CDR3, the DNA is TGTGCCAGCAAAAGGGGGGCTGGAGATACGCAGTATTTT. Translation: CASKRGAGDTQYF.

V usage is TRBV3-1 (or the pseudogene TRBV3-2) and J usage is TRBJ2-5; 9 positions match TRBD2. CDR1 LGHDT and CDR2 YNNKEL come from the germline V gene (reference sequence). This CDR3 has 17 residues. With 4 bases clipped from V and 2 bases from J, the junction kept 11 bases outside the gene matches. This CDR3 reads CASSRYGGGAGQETQYF. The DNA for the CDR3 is TGTGCCAGCAGCCGTTATGGCGGGGGGGCGGGGCAAGAGACCCAGTACTTC.